A selection of T cell receptor beta chains follows, all from one sample in a study of CD8+CD57+ T cells in acquired aplastic anemia. TCRdb passed the reads through MiXCR, listing each CDR3 protein once. Of fewer than 200,000 distinct CDR3 sequences in the sample, about 64% were seen once. Sequenced sample: sorted CD4+, CD8+, or CD8+CD57+ T cells (not recorded which) from PBMCs. Receptors originate from a human donor with aplastic anemia. Both conserved end residues are part of each CDR3. The D gene is left open where the match is weak. A row's size may be missing; if present it is once, few, many or a size class.

d_gene	v_gene	j_gene	abundance	CDR3nt	CDR3aa
NA	TRBV29-1	TRBJ1-3	once	TGCAGCGTTGGCAGCTCTGGAAACACCATATATTTT	CSVGSSGNTIYF
NA	TRBV7-2	TRBJ2-7	NA	TGTGCCAGCAGCCCGTTCCCAAGCGGAAGCTCCTACGAGCAGTACTTC	CASSPFPSGSSYEQYF
TRBD1	TRBV10-3	TRBJ2-7	NA	TGTGCCATCAGTGCGCCGGGACAGGGTTACTACGAGCAGTACTTC	CAISAPGQGYYEQYF
NA	TRBV7-8	TRBJ1-3	NA	TGTGCCAGCAGCTCCGCCCGAGGTAGCTCTGGAAACACCATATATTTT	CASSSARGSSGNTIYF
TRBD2	TRBV7-9	TRBJ2-1	NA	TGTGCCAGCAGCTTCCCGGGACTAGCGGGGGGTTACGAGCAGTTCTTC	CASSFPGLAGGYEQFF
NA	TRBV10-3	TRBJ1-2	NA	TGTGCCATCAGTTTGGACAGACCTGATGGCTACACCTTC	CAISLDRPDGYTF
NA	TRBV29-1	TRBJ2-6	NA	TGCAGCGCCTTACAGAGCTCTGGGGCCAACGTCCTGACTTTC	CSALQSSGANVLTF
TRBD1	TRBV10-3	TRBJ1-1	few	TGTGCCATCAGTGATCCGGGACAGGGAGGAAACACTGAAGCTTTCTTT	CAISDPGQGGNTEAFF
NA	TRBV5-1	TRBJ2-7	NA	TGCGCCAGCAGCTTTTTGGCGGACTCCTACGAGCAGTACTTC	CASSFLADSYEQYF
TRBD1	TRBV29-1	TRBJ1-1	NA	TGCAGCGTAGGGGACAGGGACTCGCTTCGGGCTTTCTTT	CSVGDRDSLRAFF
TRBD1	TRBV20-1	TRBJ2-7	NA	TGCAGTGCTAGAGGTGTGACAGGGGGGTCCTACGAGCAGTACTTC	CSARGVTGGSYEQYF
TRBD2	TRBV24-1	TRBJ2-1	NA	TGTGCCACCAGTGGGTCTAGCGGGGGGGCAAACTACAATGAGCAGTTCTTC	CATSGSSGGANYNEQFF
NA	TRBV19	TRBJ2-7	NA	TGTGCCAGTAGAGGGGCGGCGGGGTCGGGGGAGCAGTACTTC	CASRGAAGSGEQYF
NA	TRBV5-1	TRBJ2-1	NA	TGCGCCAGCAGCTTGGAGCAGCGGGACAATGAGCAGTTCTTC	CASSLEQRDNEQFF
NA	TRBV7-8	TRBJ2-7	few	TGTGCCAGCAGCTTAGGAACACAAGTCTACGAGCAGTACTTC	CASSLGTQVYEQYF
TRBD1	TRBV20-1	TRBJ1-6	NA	TGCAGTGCAGCGAAGGGGACAGCCCCCTATAATTCACCCCTCCACTTT	CSAAKGTAPYNSPLHF
NA	TRBV9	TRBJ2-7	NA	TGTGCCAGCAGCGGGGGAGTGGCGGAATACTCCTACGAGCAGTACTTC	CASSGGVAEYSYEQYF
NA	TRBV25-1	TRBJ2-5	NA	TGTGCCAGCCGTGCTAGAGGCCAAGAGACCCAGTACTTC	CASRARGQETQYF
TRBD1	TRBV15	TRBJ2-5	NA	TGTGCCACCAGCGTAAGACAGGGGGTAGAGACCCAGTACTTC	CATSVRQGVETQYF
NA	TRBV9	TRBJ1-2	NA	TGTGCCAGCAGCGTAGAAGGCCTTGGAAACTATGGCTACACCTTC	CASSVEGLGNYGYTF
NA	TRBV24-1	TRBJ2-6	few	TGTGCCACCAGTCCCGCAGGGGGGTCGGGGGCCAACGTCCTGACTTTC	CATSPAGGSGANVLTF
NA	TRBV10-2	TRBJ1-5	few	TGCGCCAGCAGTGAAGGGGGGGGCCAGCCCCAGCATTTT	CASSEGGGQPQHF
NA	TRBV6-2/TRBV6-3	TRBJ1-1	many	TGTGCCAGCAGGGTGGATGGGAACACTGAAGCTTTCTTT	CASRVDGNTEAFF
TRBD1	TRBV2	TRBJ1-5	NA	TGTGCCAGCAGTGATGGGACAGGGAGGCCCCAGCATTTT	CASSDGTGRPQHF
TRBD1	TRBV7-2	TRBJ1-5	NA	TGTGCCAGCAGCGGGGGGGACAGGGGATACAATCAGCCCCAGCATTTT	CASSGGDRGYNQPQHF
NA	TRBV7-3	TRBJ2-7	NA	TGTGCCAGCAGCTTAGACAGGACTTTCTACGAGCAGTACTTC	CASSLDRTFYEQYF
NA	TRBV4-1	TRBJ2-3	NA	TGCGCCAGCAGCCTCCAAACCGTGGGACATCTAGAATATCAAGGCACAGATACGCAGTATTTT	CASSLQTVGHLEYQGTDTQYF
NA	TRBV19	TRBJ2-7	NA	TGTGCCAGTAGTGTTCCGGGACACTCCTACGATCAGTACTTC	CASSVPGHSYDQYF
TRBD1	TRBV7-2	TRBJ2-1	NA	TGTGCCAGCCGCTTAGTAGGGGGCAGGAGCTCCTACAATGAGCAGTTCTTC	CASRLVGGRSSYNEQFF
TRBD1	TRBV10-3	TRBJ1-1	few	TGTGCCATCACTCCGGACAGGGTTGGCACTGAAGCTTTCTTT	CAITPDRVGTEAFF
NA	TRBV19	TRBJ1-1	NA	TGTGCCAGTAACAGATTCTATCGAAGCGGCACTGAAGCTTTCTTT	CASNRFYRSGTEAFF
NA	TRBV2	TRBJ1-5	NA	TGTGCCAGCAGTGAACTGAGGGTTAGCAATCAGCCCCAGCATTTT	CASSELRVSNQPQHF
NA	TRBV20-1	TRBJ2-7	few	TGCAGTGCTAGAGCCCCTGACAGGACCTACGAGCAGTACTTC	CSARAPDRTYEQYF
NA	TRBV20-1	TRBJ1-5	NA	TGCAGTGCCGAAAGCGCTAAGGACAAGTATAGCAATCAGCCCCAGCATTTT	CSAESAKDKYSNQPQHF
NA	TRBV10-3	TRBJ1-2	few	TGTGCCATCAGTGAGCGGGGGGTGGAGTATGGCTACACCTTC	CAISERGVEYGYTF
TRBD2	TRBV2	TRBJ2-2	NA	TGTGCCAGCAGTTTTTCTAGCGGGGGCTGGTCCGGGGAGCTGTTTTTT	CASSFSSGGWSGELFF
NA	TRBV10-2	TRBJ1-1	few	TGCGCCAGCAGTGAGTCTAGGGGGACGGACACTGAGGCTTTCTTT	CASSESRGTDTEAFF
NA	TRBV3-1	TRBJ2-3	NA	TGTGCCAGCAGCCTCGGGACCCGCGGGGATACGCAGTATTTT	CASSLGTRGDTQYF
TRBD1	TRBV7-6	TRBJ1-5	NA	TGTGCCAGCAGCCAAGGGACAGCGAGGGGGTTCAATCAGCCCCAGCATTTT	CASSQGTARGFNQPQHF
NA	TRBV6-1	TRBJ2-3	NA	TGTGCCAGCAGTGAGGCAGGAGGAGGTACGCAGTATTTT	CASSEAGGGTQYF
TRBD2	TRBV20-1	TRBJ2-1	NA	TGCAGTGCTAGAGAGGCGGGAGCTACCTACAATGAGCAGTTCTTC	CSAREAGATYNEQFF
NA	TRBV7-6	TRBJ2-1	few	TGTGCCAGCAGCCCCCGACTAGATTGGGACAATGAGCAGTTCTTC	CASSPRLDWDNEQFF
NA	TRBV7-9	TRBJ2-3	once	TGTGCCAGCAGCTTTTATCAGGGAATGACAGATACGCAGTATTTT	CASSFYQGMTDTQYF
NA	TRBV25-1	TRBJ1-1	once	TGTGCCAGCAGCCGTCCCGGGTCAAAGAACACTGAAGCTTTCTTT	CASSRPGSKNTEAFF
NA	TRBV25-1	TRBJ2-3	few	TGTGCCAGCAGTGACGCCTCCTTTATCACAGATACGCAGTATTTT	CASSDASFITDTQYF
NA	TRBV15	TRBJ2-6	once	TGTGCCACCAGCATCCGTGGGACCGGGGCCAACGTCCTGACTTTC	CATSIRGTGANVLTF
NA	TRBV7-2	TRBJ2-1	once	TGTGCCAGCAGCTTCATACAGGGAATTGACAATGGGCAGTTCTTC	CASSFIQGIDNGQFF
NA	TRBV11-2	TRBJ1-6	NA	TGTGCCAGCAGCGTGGACAGCGGATCACCCCTCCACTTT	CASSVDSGSPLHF
NA	TRBV19	TRBJ1-5	NA	TGTGCCAGTAGTATAGAAGGGCTGAGACAGCCCCAGCATTTT	CASSIEGLRQPQHF
TRBD2	TRBV15	TRBJ2-7	few	TGTGCCACCAGCAGCTTGTGGCGGGGGAACGAGCAGTACTTC	CATSSLWRGNEQYF
TRBD2	TRBV4-1	TRBJ2-7	NA	TGCGCCAGCAGCCAAGGGCTAGCGGGGGGATCCTACGAGCAGTACTTC	CASSQGLAGGSYEQYF
TRBD1	TRBV20-1	TRBJ2-7	NA	TGCAGTGCTAGGGGGACAGGGGACTACGAGCAGTACTTC	CSARGTGDYEQYF
NA	TRBV14	TRBJ2-7	NA	TGTGCCAGCAGCCTCGGTACTACGACCTACGAGCAGTACTTC	CASSLGTTTYEQYF
TRBD1	TRBV7-7	TRBJ2-1	many	TGTGCCAGCAGCTTCGGGACAGCTACCAATGAGCAGTTCTTC	CASSFGTATNEQFF
NA	TRBV20-1	TRBJ2-3	NA	TGCAGTGCAGGGGGAAACACAGATACGCAGTATTTT	CSAGGNTDTQYF